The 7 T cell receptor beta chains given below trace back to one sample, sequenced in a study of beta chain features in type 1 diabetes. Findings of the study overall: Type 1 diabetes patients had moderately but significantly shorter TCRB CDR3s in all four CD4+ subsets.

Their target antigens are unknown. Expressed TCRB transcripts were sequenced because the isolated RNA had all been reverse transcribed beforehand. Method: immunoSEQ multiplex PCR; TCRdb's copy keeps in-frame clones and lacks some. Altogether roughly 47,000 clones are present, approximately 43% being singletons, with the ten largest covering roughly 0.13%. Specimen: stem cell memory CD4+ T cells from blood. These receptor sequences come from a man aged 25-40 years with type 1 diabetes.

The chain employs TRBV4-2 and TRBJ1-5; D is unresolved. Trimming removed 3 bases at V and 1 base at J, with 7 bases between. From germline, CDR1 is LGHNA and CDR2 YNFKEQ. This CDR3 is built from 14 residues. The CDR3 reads CASSQTQSNQPQHF. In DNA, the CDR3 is TGTGCCAGCAGCCAGACACAGAGCAATCAGCCCCAGCATTTT.

The CDR3 is CASSLIDSHYGYTF. The CDR3 DNA sequence: TGTGCCAGCAGTTTAATCGACAGTCACTATGGCTACACCTTC. The V call is TRBV28, the J call TRBJ1-2, with a tentative D call TRBD1 (5 bases). CDR1 is MDHEN and CDR2 is SYDVKM in the germline V gene. The V end lost 2 bases, the J end lost 3 bases, and 10 bases lay between the germline ends. The CDR3 is made up of 14 amino acids.

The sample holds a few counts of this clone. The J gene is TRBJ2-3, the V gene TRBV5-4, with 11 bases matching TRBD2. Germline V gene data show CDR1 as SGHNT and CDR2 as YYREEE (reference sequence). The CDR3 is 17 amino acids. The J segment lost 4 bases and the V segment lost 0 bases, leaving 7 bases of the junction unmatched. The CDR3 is CASSLDPLAGGPDTQYF. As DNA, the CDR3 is TGTGCCAGCAGCTTGGACCCTCTAGCGGGAGGTCCAGATACGCAGTATTTT.

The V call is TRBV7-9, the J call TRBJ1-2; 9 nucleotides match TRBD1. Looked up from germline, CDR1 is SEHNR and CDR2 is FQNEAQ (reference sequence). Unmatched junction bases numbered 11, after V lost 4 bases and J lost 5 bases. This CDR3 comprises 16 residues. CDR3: CASSYITPTGGYGYTF. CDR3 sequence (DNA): TGTGCCAGCAGCTACATAACCCCGACAGGGGGATATGGCTACACCTTC.

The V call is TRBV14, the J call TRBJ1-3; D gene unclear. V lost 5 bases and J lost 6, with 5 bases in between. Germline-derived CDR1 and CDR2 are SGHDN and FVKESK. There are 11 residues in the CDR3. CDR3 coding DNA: TGTGCCAGCAGCTCCGTAAACACCATATATTTT. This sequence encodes CASSSVNTIYF.

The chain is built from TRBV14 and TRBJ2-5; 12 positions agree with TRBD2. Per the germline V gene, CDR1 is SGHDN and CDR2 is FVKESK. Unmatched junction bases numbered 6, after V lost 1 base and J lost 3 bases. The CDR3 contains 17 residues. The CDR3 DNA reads TGTGCCAGCAGCCAAGCCCCCAGGACTAGCGGGGAAGAGACCCAGTACTTC. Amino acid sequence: CASSQAPRTSGEETQYF.

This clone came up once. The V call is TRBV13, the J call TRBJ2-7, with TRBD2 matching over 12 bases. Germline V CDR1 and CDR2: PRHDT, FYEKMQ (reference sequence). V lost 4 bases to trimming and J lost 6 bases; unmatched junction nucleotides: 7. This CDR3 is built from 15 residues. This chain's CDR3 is CASSSRLAGEVEQYF. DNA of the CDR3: TGTGCCAGCAGCTCCCGACTAGCGGGAGAGGTCGAGCAGTACTTC.